This TCR beta chain was retrieved from a study of blood T cell repertoires in COVID-19. The wider study: Italy, Spain and the United States were the sources of the convalescent and acute COVID-19 samples. Nucleic acid was either cDNA or gDNA, and it came from T cells, B-cell-depleted T cells, or PBMCs.

How the authors handled the data: Estimation of nucleated cell counts relied on the amplification of reference gene primers. Sequencing was performed with immunoSEQ multiplex PCR; in TCRdb, only in-frame clones are kept and a portion is missing. V and J calls and clone size come straight from that table; D and trimming were deduced from the DNA. The sample consists of approximately 100,000 clones, around three quarters of them appearing once. The CDR3 contains 15 residues. V gave up 3 bases and J gave up 4 bases; unmatched junction bases: 5. In germline, CDR1 is KGHDR, CDR2 SFDVKD. This clone is a singleton in its sample.

V and J are TRBV24-1 and TRBJ2-1; 7 bases align to TRBD2. Sequencing was done on a sample of peripheral blood. This clonotype was obtained from a human donor in a cohort sampled during active or convalescent COVID-19. CDR3 in amino acids: CATSDAGAVYNEQFF. The CDR3 DNA follows: TGTGCCACCAGTGATGCGGGAGCCGTATACAATGAGCAGTTCTTC.